The T cell receptor beta chain described here comes from a study of blood T cell repertoires in COVID-19 (dated by TCRdb to about 2020). General notes on the study: Collaborator samples came from the United States, Italy and Spain and covered acute and convalescent phases of COVID-19. Where available, HLA class I and class II types were obtained from metadata supplied by the sample provider rather than from assay-based typing. Samples were obtained from the ongoing ImmuneRACE study (first 160 participants) and from about 1,300 subjects provided by 6 global collaborators. The prospective study material was composed of cDNA or gDNA derived from T cells, B-cell-depleted T cells, or PBMCs. Subjects who had been exposed to COVID-19, were actively infected with it, or had recovered from it provided the deeply sampled blood TCRbeta repertoires that made up the dataset. A de-identified subject ID, COVID-19 status, age in years and sex were almost always included in the sample metadata. The repertoires were released in a freely available public database intended as a resource for research on the immune response to SARS-CoV-2.

In regard to this clone: The antigen it recognizes is unknown. The record has no base qualities; no much larger clone is one base away.

The germline V gene provides CDR1 SNHLY and CDR2 FYNNEI. The CDR3 runs 12 residues from the cysteine to the phenylalanine. The DNA shown is the 36-base CDR3, in frame from base 1. Relative to germline, V is 0 bases shorter and J is 11 bases shorter, with 10 bases between their ends. In the prospective study, participants were roughly 18 to 100 years old, resided in fewer than 25 geographic areas of the United States, and were enrolled through a virtual design. In the prospective study, participants were assigned to cohorts based on the clinical history participants reported in a screening survey and a study questionnaire. Mobile phlebotomists in the prospective study collected whole blood, serum and a nasopharyngeal or oropharyngeal swab from every participant. Prospective study participants could optionally give additional blood draws and questionnaires over a roughly two-month period. Before DNA extraction, blood samples from the prospective study were shipped at room temperature or frozen.

The paper as a whole reports these results and caveats: The quantity of clinical and demographic metadata differed by source and by participant and was supplied without curation.

The immunoSEQ Assay, a bias-controlled multiplex PCR, was used to amplify TCRbeta CDR3 regions from genomic DNA. Processing in the source paper ran as follows. Nucleated cell counts per sample were estimated from amplification of reference gene primers within the assay. Sequence reads were collapsed and filtered to measure the absolute abundance of every unique TCRbeta CDR3 rearrangement. For each sample, productive Simpson clonality was calculated by taking the square root of Simpson's diversity index across productive rearrangements. TCRdb obtained this table from immuneACCESS and retained in-frame rearrangements with V and J assigned. These tables miss some clones; where compared with another copy, unresolved V genes account for less than half of the shortfall, and the remainder is unexplained. The DNA was the basis for D and trimming; V, J and clone size are from that table. This sample gives 290,000 or so clones in total; roughly 90% of them show up just once. Approximately 4.5% of the sample is taken by the ten largest.

The chain is made from TRBV2 and TRBJ1-1; the D segment cannot be called with confidence. The source material was PBMCs or T cells enriched from blood (not recorded which). The receptor was derived from a woman aged 18-29 years with acute COVID-19. The DNA is TGTGCCAGCAGTGAAGCAGGAGGAAACGCTTTCTTT. Its amino acids are CASSEAGGNAFF.